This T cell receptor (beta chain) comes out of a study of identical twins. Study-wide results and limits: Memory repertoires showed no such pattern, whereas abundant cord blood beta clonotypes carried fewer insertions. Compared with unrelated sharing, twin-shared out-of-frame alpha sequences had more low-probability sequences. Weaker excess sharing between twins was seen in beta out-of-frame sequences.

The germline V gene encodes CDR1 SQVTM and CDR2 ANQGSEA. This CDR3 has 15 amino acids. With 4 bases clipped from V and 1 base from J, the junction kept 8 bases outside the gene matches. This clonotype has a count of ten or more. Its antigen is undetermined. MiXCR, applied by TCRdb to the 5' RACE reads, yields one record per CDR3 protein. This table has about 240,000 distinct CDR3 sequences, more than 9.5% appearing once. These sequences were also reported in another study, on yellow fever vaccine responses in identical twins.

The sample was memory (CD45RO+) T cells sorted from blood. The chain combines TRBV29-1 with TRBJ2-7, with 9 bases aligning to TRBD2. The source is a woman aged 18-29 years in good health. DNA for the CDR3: TGCAGCGTTGTATCCCAAGCGGGGGGATCCTACGAGCAGTACTTC. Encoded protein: CSVVSQAGGSYEQYF.